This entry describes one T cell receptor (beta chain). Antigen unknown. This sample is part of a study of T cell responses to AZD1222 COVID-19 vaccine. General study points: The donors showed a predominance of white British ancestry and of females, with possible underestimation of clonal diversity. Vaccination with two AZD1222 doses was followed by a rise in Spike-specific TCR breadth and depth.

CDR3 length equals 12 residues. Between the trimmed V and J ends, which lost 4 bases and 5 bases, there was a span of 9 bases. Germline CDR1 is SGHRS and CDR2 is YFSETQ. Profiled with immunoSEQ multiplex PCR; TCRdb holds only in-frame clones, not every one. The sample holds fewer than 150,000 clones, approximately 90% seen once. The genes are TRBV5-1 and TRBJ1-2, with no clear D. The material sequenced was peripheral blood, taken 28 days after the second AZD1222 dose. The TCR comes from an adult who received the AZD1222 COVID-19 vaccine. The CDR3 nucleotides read TGCGCCAGCAGCGGTAACAAATATGGCTACACCTTC. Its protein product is CASSGNKYGYTF.